This T cell receptor beta chain came from a study of blood T cells in healthy people across ages. A second PCR of 7 to 11 cycles used a sample-barcoded 5' primer and a J-beta primer mix. TCRdb analysed the 5' RACE reads with MiXCR anew, one entry per CDR3 protein. The sample records hundreds of thousands of distinct CDR3 sequences, roughly 53% being singletons. Germline V CDR1 and CDR2: ENHRY, SYGVKD. J gave up 2 bases and V 0 bases, and 3 bases lay outside the gene matches. This CDR3 comprises 16 residues. This clonotype has a handful of counts. V and J are TRBV10-3 and TRBJ2-2; 7 nucleotides match TRBD1. Sequencing was carried out using blood. The sequence came from a man in his 60s in good health. CDR3 in DNA: TGTGCCATCAGTGAGTCGCGACAGGGTAACACCGGGGAGCTGTTTTTT. Its protein is CAISESRQGNTGELFF.